What follows describes a single T cell receptor beta chain. Germline CDR1 is MNHEY and CDR2 is SVGAGI. V dropped 9 bases and J dropped 6 bases, with 12 bases sitting between them. The CDR3 spans 13 residues. This entry belongs to a study of control samples from healthy donors and cancer patients. Here immunoSEQ multiplex PCR was the method, and the copy in TCRdb shows in-frame clones only, minus some. The sample consists of fewer than 200,000 clones, around 96% of them appearing once. The sample taken for sequencing was blood. The receptor comes from a woman in her 30s in good health. The chain combines TRBV6-5 with TRBJ2-6; the D gene could be TRBD1 or TRBD2 (6 bases each). The CDR3 loop reads CASRGPKANVLTF. CDR3 coding DNA: TGTGCCAGTCGGGGGCCCAAGGCCAACGTCCTGACTTTC.